These 32 T cell receptor beta chains came from one sample sequenced in a study of blood T cells in healthy people across ages. The use of a sample-barcoded 5' primer and a J-beta primer mix characterized a second PCR of 7 to 11 cycles. One entry per CDR3 protein, called by TCRdb with MiXCR from the 5' RACE reads. The table includes some 1 million distinct CDR3 sequences, under 45% detected once. Specimen: blood. These receptors were obtained from a woman aged 55-69 years in good health.

The chain couples TRBV11-2 to TRBJ2-3; the match to TRBD2 covers 8 bases. Trimming cost V 3 bases and J 2 bases; bases outside gene matches: 4. CDR3 length equals 15 residues. Germline-derived CDR1 and CDR2 are SGHAT and FQNNGV. The CDR3 loop is CASSFLAGITDTQYF. The CDR3 DNA reads TGTGCCAGCAGCTTCTTAGCGGGAATCACAGATACGCAGTATTTT.

The V and J genes are TRBV7-9 and TRBJ2-7; D perhaps matches TRBD2 (7 bases). The CDR3 extends over 16 amino acids. CDR1 and CDR2 from the germline V gene are SEHNR and FQNEAQ (reference sequence). V was trimmed by 1 base and J by 2 bases, leaving 15 bases between them. The CDR3 bases are TGTGCCAGCAGCTTAGTGGGGGGGCTATCCCCCTACGAGCAGTACTTC. This gives the protein CASSLVGGLSPYEQYF.

The chain joins TRBV27 to TRBJ2-7, with 10 positions matching TRBD1. V was pared by 6 bases and J by 4 bases, with 12 bases of the junction left unmatched. This CDR3 is built from 16 residues. Germline CDR1 is MNHEY and CDR2 is SMNVEV (reference sequence). CDR3 in DNA: TGTGCCAGCAGGAGCTCGGGTGGGACAGGGGCTTACGAGCAGTACTTC. This translates into CASRSSGGTGAYEQYF.

The chain uses TRBV27 and TRBJ2-1; 9 positions match TRBD1. The CDR3 is 14 amino acids. Germline trimming cut 6 bases from V and 3 bases from J; bases unmatched to any gene: 3. CDR1 and CDR2 (germline): MNHEY, SMNVEV (reference sequence). DNA of the CDR3: TGTGCCAGCAGGGGACAGGGATACTACAATGAGCAGTTCTTC. Protein product: CASRGQGYYNEQFF.

This clonotype was observed a single time. The chain couples TRBV10-3 to TRBJ1-2; D ambiguous. Trimming removed 2 bases at V and 10 bases at J, with 17 bases between. Germline lookup yields CDR1 ENHRY and CDR2 SYGVKD. The CDR3 contains 14 residues. CDR3 sequence: CAISEATILGVYTF. The CDR3 DNA is TGTGCCATCAGTGAGGCCACCATTCTCGGGGTCTACACCTTC.

The chain links TRBV12-3 or TRBV12-4 to TRBJ2-3; no definite D call. Trimming pared 3 bases from V and 1 base from J, leaving 11 bases between. There are 15 residues in the CDR3. DNA for the CDR3: TGTGCCAGCAGTTTGTTCGGCCACGGCACAGATACGCAGTATTTT. Its translation: CASSLFGHGTDTQYF.

The chain employs TRBV4-1 and TRBJ2-3, with D perhaps given as TRBD1 or TRBD2 (5 bases each). From germline, CDR1 is MGHRA and CDR2 YSYEKL. The CDR3 has 16 amino acids. V lost 4 bases to trimming and J lost 4 bases, with 18 bases between them. CDR3 amino acids: CASSRLGEWIPDTQYF. CDR3 DNA sequence: TGCGCCAGCAGCCGGTTGGGGGAGTGGATCCCAGATACGCAGTATTTT.

To note about this clonotype: This may stem from a read error, because a much larger clone lies one nucleotide away. The chain carries TRBV7-2 and TRBJ2-5; 8 nucleotides line up with TRBD1. This CDR3 has 14 residues. CDR1 and CDR2 from the germline V gene are SGHTA and FQGNSA. CDR3 coding DNA: TGTGTCAGCAGCTTACGACAGGGGCTGGGAGAGCAGTACTTC. Translated, it gives CVSSLRQGLGEQYF. The entire variable domain, with the rest obtained from reference TRBV7-2 and TRBJ2-5, is as follows: GAGVSQSPSNKVTEKGKDVELRCDPISGHTALYWYRQSLGQGLEFLIYFQGNSAPDKSGLPSDRFSAERTGGSVSTLTIQRTQQEDSAVYLCVSSLRQGLGEQYFGPGTRLLVL.

V is TRBV27 and J is TRBJ1-2; D perhaps matches TRBD1 (5 bases). In germline, CDR1 is MNHEY, CDR2 SMNVEV (reference sequence). The V gene lost 6 bases and the J gene lost 4 bases, with 9 bases spanning the gap. The CDR3 length is 12 residues. The DNA of the CDR3 is TGTGCCAGCAGGGGACCAAGCTATGGCTACACCTTC. This encodes CASRGPSYGYTF.

The chain joins TRBV12-3 or TRBV12-4 to TRBJ2-5; 10 bases match TRBD1. Trimming at V came to 4 bases and at J to 5 bases, leaving 13 bases not matched to a gene. The CDR3 is 17 amino acids. The CDR3 protein is CASSSTPGTGVGETQYF. The DNA of the CDR3 is TGTGCCAGCAGTTCGACACCCGGGACAGGGGTTGGGGAGACCCAGTACTTC.

The J gene is TRBJ1-2, the V gene TRBV29-1, with no clear D. Looked up from germline, CDR1 is SQVTM and CDR2 is ANQGSEA. The CDR3 contains 13 residues. The V end lost 4 bases, the J end lost 3 bases, and 12 bases lay between the germline ends. CDR3 in DNA: TGCAGCGTTGGGCAGCTCTTAGACTATGGCTACACCTTC. Residues: CSVGQLLDYGYTF.

The genes are TRBV5-1 and TRBJ1-2, with D tentatively TRBD1 (5 bases). CDR3 length: 14 residues. V shed 1 base and J shed 1 base, with 8 bases lying between them. The germline gives CDR1 SGHRS, CDR2 YFSETQ. The CDR3 here is CASSLTGDNYGYTF. The CDR3 DNA is TGCGCCAGCAGCTTGACGGGGGATAACTATGGCTACACCTTC.

This clonotype appeared once. The V and J genes are TRBV20-1 and TRBJ1-2; D gene uncertain. V was pared by 7 bases and J by 4 bases, with 19 bases between. The CDR3 runs to 14 residues. Germline values: CDR1 DFQATT, CDR2 SNEGSKA (reference sequence). In DNA form, the CDR3 reads TGCAGTGACTCGCTACGGGGTTCTGGCTATGGCTACACCTTC. Translating it yields CSDSLRGSGYGYTF.

Concerning this clonotype itself: One end of the junction fails to match germline, which may point to a read error. The chain carries TRBV5-5 and TRBJ2-3, with 7 positions matching TRBD1. CDR1 is SGHKS, CDR2 YYEKEE, per germline (reference sequence). The CDR3 contains 17 residues. The CDR3 sequence is CASSPYFSGQSTETQYF. For the CDR3, the DNA is TGTGCCAGCAGCCCATACTTCTCGGGACAGAGCACAGAGACGCAGTATTTT.

As regards this clonotype: Sequence at one end of the junction differs from germline and may be a read error. The chain employs TRBV12-3 or TRBV12-4 and TRBJ2-1; D tentatively reads TRBD1 or TRBD2 (5 bases each). The CDR3 is made up of 17 amino acids. CDR3 sequence reads: CTSSNPVGESSYNEQFF. DNA of the CDR3: TGTACCAGCAGCAATCCCGTGGGGGAGAGCTCCTACAATGAGCAGTTCTTC.

This rearrangement joins TRBV4-2 to TRBJ2-3, with D perhaps matching TRBD2 (5 bases). This CDR3 is built from 18 residues. Trimming took off 0 bases at V and 0 bases at J, with 16 bases between the two ends. CDR1 is LGHNA and CDR2 is YNFKEQ in the germline V gene. The CDR3 sequence is CASSQEGFGESSTDTQYF. DNA of the CDR3: TGTGCCAGCAGCCAAGAAGGATTTGGGGAGTCAAGCACAGATACGCAGTATTTT.

On this clonotype: At one end, the junction sequence differs from germline, possibly due to a read error. The chain recombines TRBV11-2 with TRBJ2-5; 7 bases agree with TRBD2. TRBJ2-7 explains the end of the DNA better; the J call may be wrong. The germline CDR1 and CDR2 sequences are SGHAT and FQNNGV. The CDR3 contains 14 residues. CDR3 sequence (DNA): TGTACCAGCAGCTTAAAAACTAGCGAAGCCGAGCAGTACTTC. Translating gives CTSSLKTSEAEQYF.

This clonotype was detected a few times. The chain combines TRBV6-6 with TRBJ1-2, with 7 nucleotides matching TRBD1. The germline V gene encodes CDR1 MNHNY and CDR2 SVGAGI (reference sequence). The CDR3 is made up of 14 amino acids. V trimming: 5 bases; J trimming: 3 bases; junction bases outside the gene matches: 6. The CDR3 sequence is CASSLQGQHYGYTF. DNA for the CDR3: TGTGCCAGCAGTCTACAGGGACAGCACTATGGCTACACCTTC.

CDR3 in amino acids: CATSSSGGSLAKNIQYF. As DNA, the CDR3 is TGTGCCACCAGCAGTTCTGGGGGCTCCCTAGCCAAAAACATTCAGTACTTC. The V and J genes are TRBV15 and TRBJ2-4; a weak D match, TRBD1 (6 bases). The germline gives CDR1 LNHNV, CDR2 YYDKDF (reference sequence). V was trimmed by 3 bases and J by 0 bases, leaving 15 bases between them. This CDR3 has 17 amino acids.

This clonotype was seen more than once but under ten times. This chain connects TRBV5-1 to TRBJ2-7, with D maybe TRBD2 (6 bases). The germline gives CDR1 SGHRS, CDR2 YFSETQ. V lost 6 bases and J 4 bases, leaving 14 bases between the germline ends. This CDR3 has 13 residues. The DNA of the CDR3 is TGCGCCAGCACCGCGCAGGGACTTTACGAGCAGTACTTC. Translation: CASTAQGLYEQYF.

The rearrangement links TRBV15 to TRBJ2-5, with D possibly being TRBD1 or TRBD2 (5 bases each). The CDR3 is 17 amino acids. V was shortened by 1 base and J by 3 bases, with 18 bases between the two germline ends. Germline-derived CDR1 and CDR2 are LNHNV and YYDKDF (reference sequence). CDR3 sequence: CATSRGSGRAYEETQYF. CDR3 nucleotide sequence: TGTGCCACCAGCAGAGGGAGCGGCAGGGCGTACGAAGAGACCCAGTACTTC.

This clonotype was detected a few times. The rearrangement uses TRBV19 and TRBJ2-7; 8 nucleotides match TRBD1. CDR3 size: 14 residues. The ends lost 6 bases at V and 4 bases at J; junction bases unmatched: 8. Per the germline V gene, CDR1 is LNHDA and CDR2 is SQIVND (reference sequence). CDR3: CASSYNRGNYEQYF. Here the CDR3 DNA reads TGTGCCAGTAGCTACAACAGGGGGAATTACGAGCAGTACTTC.

This clonotype came up many times. In DNA form, the CDR3 reads TGTGCCAGCAGCCGGACTAGCGGTAACTCCTACGAGCAGTACTTC. This codes for CASSRTSGNSYEQYF. This rearrangement joins TRBV4-2 to TRBJ2-7; 10 bases line up with TRBD2. Germline values: CDR1 LGHNA, CDR2 YNFKEQ. Losses at the gene ends were 4 bases for V and 0 bases for J; bases not matched to a gene: 3. The CDR3 length is 15 residues.

The rearrangement links TRBV6-2 or TRBV6-3 to TRBJ2-7; TRBD2 might be the D (6 bases). V lost 4 bases to trimming and J lost 8 bases, with 24 bases between them. The germline CDR1 and CDR2 sequences are MNHEY and SVGEGT. The CDR3 sequence is 16 residues long. CDR3 in amino acids: CASSSFRDWKFEKQYF. CDR3 DNA sequence: TGTGCCAGCAGTTCTTTCCGGGACTGGAAGTTCGAAAAGCAGTACTTC.

The table lists this clonotype with a few counts. CDR3 DNA: TGTGCCAGCAGCTTGACAGGACGGAACACTGAAGCTTTCTTT. It specifies CASSLTGRNTEAFF. The chain is built from TRBV7-2 and TRBJ1-1; possibly TRBD1 for D (6 bases). This CDR3 has 14 residues. Germline V lookup: CDR1 SGHTA, CDR2 FQGNSA. V was trimmed by 3 bases and J by 1 base, leaving 9 bases between them.

This clonotype occurred a few times. The rearrangement uses TRBV25-1 and TRBJ1-2; D is undetermined. The CDR3 contains 12 residues. Germline CDR1 and CDR2: MGHDK and SYGVNS. Trimming cost V 1 base and J 6 bases, with 6 bases left between them. Here the CDR3 DNA reads TGTGCCAGCAGTGAATTCGACGATGGCTACACCTTC. Protein sequence: CASSEFDDGYTF.

The rearrangement links TRBV20-1 to TRBJ2-1; either TRBD1 or TRBD2 may fit D (5 bases each). Trimming cost V 5 bases and J 7 bases, with 18 bases left between them. Germline V gene sequence: CDR1 DFQATT, CDR2 SNEGSKA (reference sequence). This CDR3 contains 14 residues. CDR3 in amino acids: CSAAPPQGGNEQFF. CDR3 coding DNA: TGCAGTGCTGCCCCCCCCCAGGGCGGGAATGAGCAGTTCTTC.

This sequence joins TRBV28 and TRBJ1-2, with TRBD1 identical over 7 bases. Germline trimming cut 6 bases from V and 3 bases from J; bases unmatched to any gene: 7. The CDR3 consists of 14 residues. Germline CDR1 reads MDHEN; CDR2 reads SYDVKM. DNA for the CDR3: TGTGCCAGCAGAGTTGGGGACAGAGACTATGGCTACACCTTC. Protein product: CASRVGDRDYGYTF.

This sequence joins TRBV6-5 and TRBJ2-5, with a weak D call TRBD2 (5 bases). Germline V lookup: CDR1 MNHEY, CDR2 SVGAGI. The CDR3 totals 14 residues. V dropped 2 bases and J dropped 0 bases, with 7 bases sitting between them. CDR3 bases: TGTGCCAGCAGTTACACGGGGAACCAAGAGACCCAGTACTTC. As protein: CASSYTGNQETQYF.

The genes are TRBV5-1 and TRBJ2-5, with 9 bases that match TRBD2. V lost 5 bases to trimming and J lost 2 bases; unmatched junction nucleotides: 7. The CDR3 spans 15 residues. Germline V gene sequence: CDR1 SGHRS, CDR2 YFSETQ. CDR3 in amino acids: CASRGTSPSQETQYF. In nucleotides, the CDR3 is TGCGCCAGCAGAGGGACTAGCCCAAGTCAAGAGACCCAGTACTTC.

The chain uses TRBV7-8 and TRBJ2-5; either TRBD1 or TRBD2 may supply D (7 bases each). The J call is in doubt because the DNA end fits TRBJ2-7 better. The V gene's germline CDR1 is SGHVS and CDR2 FQNEAQ. CDR3 length equals 14 residues. The CDR3 DNA sequence: TGTGCCAGCTCAAGCAGGGGGGGTGGGGACGAGCAGTACTTC. Translation gives CASSSRGGGDEQYF.

This clonotype was counted between two and nine times. CDR3 in DNA: TGTGCCAGCAGTTATCGGAATTCACCCCTCCACTTT. It specifies CASSYRNSPLHF. The chain recombines TRBV6-5 with TRBJ1-6, with no clear D. The CDR3 runs 12 residues. V gave up 3 bases and J gave up 7 bases, with 4 bases separating them. Germline-derived CDR1 and CDR2 are MNHEY and SVGAGI.